This TCR beta chain was sequenced for a study of regulatory T cells in long-lasting Graves disease. Study observations and caveats: New patients shared fewer public clonotypes (around 970) than persistent patients did (2,741).

About this clonotype: Its antigen is not known.

The V end was cut by 7 bases, the J end by 5 bases, with 18 bases between. CDR3 length equals 15 residues. CDR1 is MNHEY and CDR2 is SVGEGT in the germline V gene. For TCR beta, libraries came from iRepertoire HTBI primers and Arm-PCR of CDR3 regions. In the original analysis: The study identified about 60 TRBV and about 14 TRBJ segments across samples. TCRdb ran MiXCR on the multiplex PCR reads and lists one entry per CDR3 protein. The V and J calls shown here were made by TCRdb, not taken from the authors' results. The table has approximately 390,000 distinct CDR3 sequences, 15% to 20% seen once; the top ten hold roughly 21%. Time point: newly diagnosed GD, antithyroid drugs for less than 3 months. RNA from PBMCs was the source of the TCR library. All patients originated from an endocrinology department located in Xi'an, China. These data were likewise used in another study, on T cells in Graves' hyperthyroidism and ophthalmopathy.

The chain recombines TRBV6-2 or TRBV6-3 with TRBJ1-5; D possibly corresponds to TRBD1 (5 bases). This specimen was peripheral blood mononuclear cells (PBMCs), taken at new diagnosis, from a patient treated with antithyroid drugs. This receptor was identified in a woman between 18 and 29 years old with Graves disease. CDR3 nucleotide sequence: TGTGCCAGCAAGTCTAGCGGGGGTGTGGATCAGCCCCAGCATTTT. Its translation: CASKSSGGVDQPQHF.